The clone carrying this T cell receptor (beta chain) was seen once. These data come from a study of blood T cell repertoires in COVID-19. The overall study: Samples of COVID-19 (acute and convalescent) were obtained from the United States, Italy and Spain. T cells, B-cell-depleted T cells, or PBMCs supplied cDNA or gDNA.

Germline V gene data show CDR1 as SGHTA and CDR2 as FQGNSA. V was trimmed by 0 bases and J by 4 bases, leaving 7 bases between them. This CDR3 has 14 residues. In the authors' methods: The assay estimated nucleated cells by amplifying reference gene primers. TCRdb's table, derived via immunoSEQ multiplex PCR, lists solely in-frame clones and lacks some. For V, J and clone size, that table is used; D and trimming come from the DNA. Here the sample spans 150,000 to 200,000 clones, 83% being singletons. J is TRBJ2-1 and V is TRBV7-2; no clear D. The sequenced sample was peripheral blood. The TCR sequence derives from a woman over 75 with acute or convalescent COVID-19. CDR3 loop: CASSLAPGYNEQFF. The CDR3 DNA is TGTGCCAGCAGCTTAGCTCCAGGATACAATGAGCAGTTCTTC.